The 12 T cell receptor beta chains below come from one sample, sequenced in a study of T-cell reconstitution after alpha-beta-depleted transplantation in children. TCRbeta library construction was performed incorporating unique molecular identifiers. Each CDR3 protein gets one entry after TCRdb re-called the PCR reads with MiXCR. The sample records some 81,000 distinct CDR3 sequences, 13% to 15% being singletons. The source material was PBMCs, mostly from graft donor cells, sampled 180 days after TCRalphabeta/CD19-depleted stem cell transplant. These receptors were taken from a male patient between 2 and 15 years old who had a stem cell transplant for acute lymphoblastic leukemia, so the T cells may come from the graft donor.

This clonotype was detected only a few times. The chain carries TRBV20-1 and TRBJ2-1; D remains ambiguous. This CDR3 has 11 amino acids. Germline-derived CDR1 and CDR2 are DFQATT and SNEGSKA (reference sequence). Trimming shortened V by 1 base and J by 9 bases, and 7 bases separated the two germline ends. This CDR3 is CSARGVVEQFF. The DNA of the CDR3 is TGCAGTGCTAGAGGGGTTGTTGAGCAGTTCTTC.

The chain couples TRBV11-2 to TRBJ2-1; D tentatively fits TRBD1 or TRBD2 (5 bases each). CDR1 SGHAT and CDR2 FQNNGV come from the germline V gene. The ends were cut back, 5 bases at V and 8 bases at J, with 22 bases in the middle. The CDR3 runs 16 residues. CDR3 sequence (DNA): TGTGCCAGCAGCACCTACGGGACCAGGTCGATCTATGAGCAGTTCTTC. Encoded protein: CASSTYGTRSIYEQFF.

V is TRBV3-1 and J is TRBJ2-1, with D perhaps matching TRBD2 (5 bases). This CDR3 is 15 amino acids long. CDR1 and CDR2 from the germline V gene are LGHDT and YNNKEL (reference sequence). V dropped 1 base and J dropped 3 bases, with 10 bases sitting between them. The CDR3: CASSQGRVYYNEQFF. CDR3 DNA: TGTGCCAGCAGCCAAGGGCGGGTTTACTACAATGAGCAGTTCTTC.

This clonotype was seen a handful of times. CDR3 in amino acids: CSAKTPPNTGELFF. CDR3 DNA sequence: TGCAGTGCTAAGACTCCTCCGAACACCGGGGAGCTGTTTTTT. The chain links TRBV20-1 to TRBJ2-2; D remains unclear. CDR3 length equals 14 residues. With 4 bases removed from V and 0 bases from J, the gap between germline ends came to 9 bases. From germline, CDR1 is DFQATT and CDR2 SNEGSKA (reference sequence).

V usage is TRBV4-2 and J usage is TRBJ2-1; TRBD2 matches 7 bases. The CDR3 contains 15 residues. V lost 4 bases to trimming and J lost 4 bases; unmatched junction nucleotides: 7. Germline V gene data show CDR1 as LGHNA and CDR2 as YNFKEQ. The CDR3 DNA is TGTGCCAGCAGCCCGGGGGAGGGCCTGTACAATGAGCAGTTCTTC. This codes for CASSPGEGLYNEQFF.

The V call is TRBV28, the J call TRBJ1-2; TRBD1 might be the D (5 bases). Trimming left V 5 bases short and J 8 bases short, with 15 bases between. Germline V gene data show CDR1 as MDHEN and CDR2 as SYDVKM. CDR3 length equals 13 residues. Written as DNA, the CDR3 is TGTGCCAGCAGTGGCCGATTTTGGGGGGGCTACACCTTC. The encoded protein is CASSGRFWGGYTF.

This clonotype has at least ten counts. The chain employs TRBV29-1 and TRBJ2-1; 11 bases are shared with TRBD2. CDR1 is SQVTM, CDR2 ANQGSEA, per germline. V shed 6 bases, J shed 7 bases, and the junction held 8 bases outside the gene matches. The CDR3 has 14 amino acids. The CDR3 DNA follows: TGCAGCGTCGTAGCGGGAGGGCCGCAGAATGAGCAGTTCTTC. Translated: CSVVAGGPQNEQFF.

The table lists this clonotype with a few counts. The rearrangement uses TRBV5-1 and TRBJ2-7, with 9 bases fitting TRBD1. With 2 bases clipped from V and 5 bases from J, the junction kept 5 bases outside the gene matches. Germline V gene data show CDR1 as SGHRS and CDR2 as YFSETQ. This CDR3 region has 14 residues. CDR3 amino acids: CASSLPGTGNEQYF. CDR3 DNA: TGCGCCAGCAGCTTACCCGGGACAGGGAACGAGCAGTACTTC.

The CDR3 region is CASSQDGIAPGYEQYF. CDR3 nucleotide sequence: TGCGCCAGCAGCCAAGATGGTATCGCGCCGGGCTACGAGCAGTACTTC. The J gene is TRBJ2-7, the V gene TRBV4-3; D ambiguous. V shed 0 bases and J shed 3 bases, with 15 bases lying between them. Germline V gene data show CDR1 as LGHNA and CDR2 as YSLEER. The CDR3 extends over 16 amino acids.

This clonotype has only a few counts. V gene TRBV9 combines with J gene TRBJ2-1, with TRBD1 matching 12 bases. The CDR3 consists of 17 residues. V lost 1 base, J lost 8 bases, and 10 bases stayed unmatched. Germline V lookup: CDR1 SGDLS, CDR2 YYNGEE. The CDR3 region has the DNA TGTGCCAGCAGCGTACCGGGGACAGGGGGCAGTAGGGATGAGCAGTTCTTC. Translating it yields CASSVPGTGGSRDEQFF.

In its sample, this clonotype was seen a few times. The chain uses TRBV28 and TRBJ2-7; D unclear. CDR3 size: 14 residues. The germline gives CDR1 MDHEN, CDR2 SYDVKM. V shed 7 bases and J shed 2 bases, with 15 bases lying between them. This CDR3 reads CASTLGGGTYEQYF. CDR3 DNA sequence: TGTGCCAGCACCCTAGGTGGCGGAACCTACGAGCAGTACTTC.

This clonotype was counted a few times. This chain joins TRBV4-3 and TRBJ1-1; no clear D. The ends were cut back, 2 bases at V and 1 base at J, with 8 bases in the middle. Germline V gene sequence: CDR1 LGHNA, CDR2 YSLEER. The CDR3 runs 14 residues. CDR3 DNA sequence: TGCGCCAGCAGCCAAAGCACAGCGAACACTGAAGCTTTCTTT. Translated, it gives CASSQSTANTEAFF.